Presented here are 21 T cell receptor beta chains from one specimen sequenced in a study of T cells after yellow fever vaccination. One entry per CDR3 protein, called by TCRdb with MiXCR from the 5' RACE reads. The table has some 500,000 distinct CDR3 sequences, about 14% seen once. The starting material was PBMCs, obtained on the day of the yellow fever booster vaccination. These receptors all stem from a man aged 30 to 39 who received the YFV17D yellow fever vaccine.

This clonotype was counted a few times. V is TRBV5-5 and J is TRBJ1-2, with D possibly being TRBD1 (5 bases). Germline V gives CDR1 SGHKS, CDR2 YYEKEE (reference sequence). V lost 4 bases and J 7 bases, leaving 14 bases between the germline ends. The CDR3 runs 13 residues. In nucleotides, the CDR3 is TGTGCCAGCAGCACTACAGGCCACCTTGGCTACACCTTC. Its translation: CASSTTGHLGYTF.

The chain employs TRBV20-1 and TRBJ2-1, with 9 bases identical to TRBD2. V lost 3 bases, J lost 6 bases, and 6 bases stayed unmatched. Per the germline V gene, CDR1 is DFQATT and CDR2 is SNEGSKA (reference sequence). This CDR3 is 14 amino acids long. CDR3 DNA: TGCAGTGCTAGTGGGCTAGCGGGGAGCAATGAGCAGTTCTTC. It codes for CSASGLAGSNEQFF.

The genes are TRBV2 and TRBJ1-5; maybe TRBD1 (5 bases). From germline, CDR1 is SNHLY and CDR2 FYNNEI. Deletions cut 8 bases from V and 5 bases from J, with 19 bases between. The CDR3 contains 15 residues. CDR3 coding DNA: TGTGCCAGCGGACGTCTCGGGACTCAGGATCAGCCCCAGCATTTT. Translating gives CASGRLGTQDQPQHF.

This clonotype was detected ten times or more. This chain connects TRBV29-1 to TRBJ2-5; perhaps TRBD2 as D (7 bases). The germline V and J ends were trimmed by 7 bases and 2 bases, with 17 bases remaining between them. Germline assignment: CDR1 SQVTM and CDR2 ANQGSEA. CDR3 length equals 14 residues. CDR3 region: CSDRRGGVQETQYF. The CDR3 coding sequence is TGCAGCGACCGTCGAGGGGGGGTTCAAGAGACCCAGTACTTC.

This clonotype was picked up a small number of times. V gene TRBV18 combines with J gene TRBJ1-1; D not certain. Trimming left V 0 bases short and J 2 bases short, with 4 bases between. The CDR3 consists of 13 residues. Germline values: CDR1 KGHSH, CDR2 LQKENI. The CDR3 loop reads CASSPPVNTEAFF. In DNA, the CDR3 is TGTGCCAGCTCACCACCAGTTAACACTGAAGCTTTCTTT.

The CDR3 loop reads CASSFWDRVVGELFF. CDR3 coding DNA: TGTGCCAGCAGTTTCTGGGACAGGGTGGTCGGGGAGCTGTTTTTT. The chain combines TRBV27 with TRBJ2-2, with 9 nucleotides matching TRBD1. This CDR3 has 15 amino acids. The germline V gene encodes CDR1 MNHEY and CDR2 SMNVEV (reference sequence). Germline trimming cut 3 bases from V and 7 bases from J; bases unmatched to any gene: 6.

This clonotype was recorded many times. The chain carries TRBV6-1 and TRBJ1-1; D is unresolved. CDR1 is MNHNS and CDR2 is SASEGT in the germline V gene. V gave up 6 bases and J gave up 4 bases, with 27 bases separating them. The CDR3 is 18 amino acids. The CDR3 loop reads CASSDPYSGDTGSTEAFF. CDR3 coding DNA: TGTGCCAGCAGCGACCCCTATTCGGGCGATACTGGGAGCACTGAAGCTTTCTTT.

V usage is TRBV5-4 and J usage is TRBJ2-3; 10 bases line up with TRBD2. Losses at the gene ends were 2 bases for V and 2 bases for J; bases not matched to a gene: 8. Germline V gives CDR1 SGHNT, CDR2 YYREEE (reference sequence). The CDR3 runs to 17 residues. The CDR3 spells CASSFPDSGRTTDTQYF. The CDR3 DNA is TGTGCCAGCAGCTTTCCCGATAGCGGGAGGACCACAGATACGCAGTATTTT.

This clonotype was picked up a small number of times. The rearrangement joins TRBV28 to TRBJ2-6, with a tentative D call TRBD2 (5 bases). CDR3 length: 16 amino acids. In germline, CDR1 is MDHEN, CDR2 SYDVKM. V dropped 4 bases and J dropped 0 bases, with 10 bases sitting between them. This CDR3 reads CASSSPGSSGANVLTF. In DNA form, the CDR3 reads TGTGCCAGCAGTTCCCCGGGGAGCTCTGGGGCCAACGTCCTGACTTTC.

This clonotype was recorded at least ten times. V is TRBV6-5 and J is TRBJ2-5, with D unclear. This CDR3 comprises 14 residues. Germline CDR1 reads MNHEY; CDR2 reads SVGAGI. The V and J ends lost 2 bases and 7 bases respectively, with 14 bases between them. CDR3 nucleotide sequence: TGTGCCAGCAGTTACGCCTCTATCGGCTGGACCCAGTACTTC. Translated, it gives CASSYASIGWTQYF.

The table lists this clonotype with a few counts. This sequence joins TRBV20-1 and TRBJ2-1; D is undetermined. CDR1 is DFQATT, CDR2 SNEGSKA, per germline (reference sequence). The V and J ends lost 3 bases and 0 bases respectively, with 9 bases between them. The CDR3 runs to 14 residues. The CDR3 sequence: CSASEVRSYNEQFF. The CDR3 region has the DNA TGCAGTGCTAGTGAGGTTCGCTCCTACAATGAGCAGTTCTTC.

The rearrangement uses TRBV29-1 and TRBJ2-3; 9 bases map to TRBD1. The germline CDR1 and CDR2 sequences are SQVTM and ANQGSEA. Trimming at V came to 7 bases and at J to 6 bases, leaving 5 bases not matched to a gene. This CDR3 has 12 amino acids. CDR3 sequence: CSGRTGEDTQYF. CDR3 DNA sequence: TGCAGCGGGAGGACAGGGGAGGATACGCAGTATTTT.

This clonotype was seen a few times. This sequence joins TRBV5-4 and TRBJ2-1, with D hard to call. In germline, CDR1 is SGHNT, CDR2 YYREEE (reference sequence). The V and J ends lost 0 bases and 4 bases respectively, with 11 bases between them. The CDR3 length is 15 residues. The DNA for the CDR3 is TGTGCCAGCAGCTTGGTTGTGACGAGATACAATGAGCAGTTCTTC. It translates to CASSLVVTRYNEQFF. Filled out from reference TRBV5-4 and TRBJ2-1, the complete variable domain reads ETGVTQSPTHLIKTRGQQVTLRCSSQSGHNTVSWYQQALGQGPQFIFQYYREEENGRGNFPPRFSGLQFPNYSSELNVNALELDDSALYLCASSLVVTRYNEQFFGPGTRLTVL.

Turning to this clonotype: A much bigger clone sits one base away, suggesting this may be a read error. The chain has TRBV29-1 and TRBJ2-5, with 10 bases identical to TRBD2. Germline assignment: CDR1 SQVTM and CDR2 ANQGSEA. V lost 4 bases, J lost 5 bases, and 4 bases stayed unmatched. The CDR3 has 13 amino acids. The CDR3 DNA reads TGCAGCGTTGTGACTAGCGGGTGTGAGACCCAGTACTTC. Translated: CSVVTSGCETQYF.

V usage is TRBV5-1 and J usage is TRBJ2-7, with 9 bases lining up with TRBD2. The CDR3 runs 16 residues. Per the germline V gene, CDR1 is SGHRS and CDR2 is YFSETQ. Losses at the gene ends were 6 bases for V and 3 bases for J; bases not matched to a gene: 13. CDR3 in amino acids: CASNPHGGRDRYEQYF. In DNA, the CDR3 is TGCGCCAGCAACCCGCACGGCGGGAGGGATCGCTACGAGCAGTACTTC.

In its sample, this clonotype was seen a few times. This sequence joins TRBV29-1 and TRBJ2-7, with D hard to call. The germline V and J ends were trimmed by 4 bases and 7 bases, with 20 bases remaining between them. This CDR3 has 14 amino acids. Germline CDR1 and CDR2: SQVTM and ANQGSEA. The CDR3 sequence: CSVGQAPRIQEQYF. The CDR3 DNA sequence: TGCAGCGTTGGACAAGCCCCTCGTATCCAGGAGCAGTACTTC.

There are many counts of this clonotype. Compared with germline, one end of the junction differs, possibly owing to a read error. This chain links TRBV7-9 with TRBJ2-7; 7 bases agree with TRBD1. This CDR3 is 14 amino acids long. In germline, CDR1 is SEHNR, CDR2 FQNEAQ (reference sequence). Here the CDR3 DNA reads TGCGCCAGCAGCTTGGGACAGAGCTCCTACGAGCAGTACTTC. This translates into CASSLGQSSYEQYF.

V usage is TRBV5-1 and J usage is TRBJ2-7; 7 positions match TRBD1. This CDR3 contains 14 residues. V shed 4 bases, J shed 3 bases, and the junction held 7 bases outside the gene matches. Germline CDR1 is SGHRS and CDR2 is YFSETQ. The DNA for the CDR3 is TGCGCCAGCAGCCCCCGGGGACAGATCTACGAGCAGTACTTC. This codes for CASSPRGQIYEQYF.

This clonotype was observed once. The V gene is TRBV20-1, the J gene TRBJ2-5; TRBD1 is a possible D gene (6 bases). The CDR3 has 14 residues. Trimming took 1 base from V and 0 from J, leaving 9 bases between them. CDR1 and CDR2 from the germline V gene are DFQATT and SNEGSKA (reference sequence). CDR3 sequence (DNA): TGCAGTGCTAGAGTTGGGACAAACCAAGAGACCCAGTACTTC. Translating it yields CSARVGTNQETQYF.

The chain employs TRBV18 and TRBJ1-1; D possibly corresponds to TRBD1 (6 bases). V was pared by 3 bases and J by 5 bases, with 19 bases between. This CDR3 is built from 16 residues. Germline V CDR1 and CDR2: KGHSH, LQKENI. The CDR3 DNA sequence: TGTGCCAGCTCACCCCAGGCGGGGGCGGAGTGGACTGAAGCTTTCTTT. Its protein product is CASSPQAGAEWTEAFF.

V usage is TRBV5-1 and J usage is TRBJ2-3; 7 bases match TRBD2. Germline CDR1 is SGHRS and CDR2 is YFSETQ. CDR3 size: 15 residues. The V and J ends lost 3 bases and 5 bases, in that order; junction bases with no gene match: 9. The CDR3 DNA sequence: TGCGCCAGCAGCTGGACGAGCGGGGAGGGAGATACGCAGTATTTT. Translation: CASSWTSGEGDTQYF.